One and the same sample provided the 25 T cell receptor beta chains below, sequenced in a study of response to subunit inactivated influenza vaccine (dated 2018 in TCRdb). The library was prepared using RT-PCR. The sample was run on an Illumina HiSeq 2500. Clones were called with MiXCR by TCRdb after fastp trimmed the public reads at Q25, and only in-frame beta chains were retained. Each CDR3 protein appears once, grouped with its most common genes and DNA. The sample table lists around 570,000 distinct CDR3 sequences, less than 8% of them with a count of one. Over 10% of the sample comes from the top ten. Sequenced material: PBMCs from blood, taken 23 months after vaccination. Receptors originate from a man aged 45 to 75 who received an inactivated influenza vaccine. Donor details come from another sample of the same person, matched by shared clones.

The chain recombines TRBV3-1 with TRBJ1-1; 9 bases match TRBD1. The CDR3 contains 14 residues. The V and J ends lost 4 bases and 7 bases, in that order; junction bases with no gene match: 7. Germline V gives CDR1 LGHDT, CDR2 YNNKEL (reference sequence). DNA for the CDR3: TGTGCCAGCAGCCTTACCGGGACAGGGTTTGAAGCTTTCTTT. Translated: CASSLTGTGFEAFF.

This clonotype was found a few times. This chain connects TRBV5-5 to TRBJ1-1; no clear D. CDR1 is SGHKS and CDR2 is YYEKEE in the germline V gene (reference sequence). V lost 8 bases, J lost 1 base, and 12 bases lay in between. This CDR3 spans 13 amino acids. The chain's CDR3 is CASRFVQNTEAFF. DNA for the CDR3: TGTGCCAGTCGGTTTGTCCAGAACACTGAAGCTTTCTTT.

This clonotype occurred a few times. This chain connects TRBV12-3 or TRBV12-4 to TRBJ2-3; the D is unclear. The CDR3 is 12 residues long. The V and J ends lost 7 bases and 9 bases respectively, with 14 bases between them. The CDR3 loop is CASTLDLGTQYF. The CDR3 bases are TGTGCCAGCACCCTGGACCTTGGGACGCAGTATTTT.

This clonotype was counted between two and nine times. This chain uses TRBV7-2 with TRBJ2-7, with 7 positions matching TRBD1. V lost 5 bases to trimming and J lost 0 bases; unmatched junction nucleotides: 4. The CDR3 covers 14 residues. The germline CDR1 and CDR2 sequences are SGHTA and FQGNSA. In nucleotides, the CDR3 is TGTGCCAGCAGCCCAGGACAGGCCTCCTACGAGCAGTACTTC. Its translation is CASSPGQASYEQYF. The entire variable domain, with the rest obtained from reference TRBV7-2 and TRBJ2-7, is as follows: GAGVSQSPSNKVTEKGKDVELRCDPISGHTALYWYRQSLGQGLEFLIYFQGNSAPDKSGLPSDRFSAERTGGSVSTLTIQRTQQEDSAVYLCASSPGQASYEQYFGPGTRLTVT.

The rearrangement uses TRBV5-1 and TRBJ2-1; tentatively, D is TRBD2 (6 bases). Germline CDR1 SGHRS, CDR2 YFSETQ. V was clipped by 4 bases and J by 6 bases, with 17 bases between them. The CDR3 is made up of 15 amino acids. CDR3 DNA sequence: TGCGCCAGCAGCGTTCCGCTAGCGCGCGCCAATGAGCAGTTCTTC. Translated, it gives CASSVPLARANEQFF.

V is TRBV29-1 and J is TRBJ2-5; no firm D call. V lost 4 bases and J 7 bases, leaving 16 bases between the germline ends. From germline, CDR1 is SQVTM and CDR2 ANQGSEA. The CDR3 has 13 residues. DNA for the CDR3: TGCAGCGTTGGCGGCAGAGAGATCGGGACCCAGTACTTC. This sequence encodes CSVGGREIGTQYF.

The rearrangement uses TRBV19 and TRBJ1-2; TRBD1 might be the D (5 bases). Germline V lookup: CDR1 LNHDA, CDR2 SQIVND (reference sequence). V was cut by 5 bases and J by 6 bases, with 13 bases left in between. The CDR3 sequence is 13 residues long. As DNA, the CDR3 is TGTGCCAGTAGTCGGTGGGGCGCGAATGGCTACACCTTC. It specifies CASSRWGANGYTF.

The V gene is TRBV19, the J gene TRBJ2-4; 8 bases agree with TRBD2. The CDR3 length is 15 residues. The germline V gene has CDR1 LNHDA and CDR2 SQIVND (reference sequence). Losses at the gene ends were 5 bases for V and 5 bases for J; bases not matched to a gene: 8. The CDR3 region is CASSGTGGRQNIQYF. The CDR3 DNA sequence: TGTGCCAGTAGTGGGACGGGGGGGCGCCAAAACATTCAGTACTTC.

This clonotype was picked up many times. J is TRBJ1-5 and V is TRBV20-1; 7 bases align to TRBD1. V was clipped by 5 bases and J by 5 bases; unmatched bases: 6. CDR1 is DFQATT, CDR2 SNEGSKA, per germline (reference sequence). This CDR3 is 13 amino acids long. Here the CDR3 DNA reads TGCAGTGCTTCCGGGACAGCTGATCAGCCCCAGCATTTT. Translated: CSASGTADQPQHF.

There are many counts of this clonotype. This chain links TRBV20-1 with TRBJ2-3, with D unclear. From germline, CDR1 is DFQATT and CDR2 SNEGSKA (reference sequence). Trimming shortened V by 0 bases and J by 0 bases, and 10 bases separated the two germline ends. The CDR3 runs 15 residues. The chain's CDR3 is CSAREDFPSTDTQYF. CDR3 nucleotides: TGCAGTGCTAGAGAGGATTTCCCTAGCACAGATACGCAGTATTTT.

This chain uses TRBV6-5 with TRBJ2-7, with D maybe TRBD1 (6 bases). Germline V gives CDR1 MNHEY, CDR2 SVGAGI. Deletions cut 2 bases from V and 4 bases from J, with 12 bases between. This CDR3 is built from 14 residues. This CDR3 reads CASSYIEGQYEQYF. The CDR3 region has the DNA TGTGCCAGCAGTTACATCGAGGGACAATACGAGCAGTACTTC.

This clonotype was found a few times. The chain joins TRBV6-2 or TRBV6-3 to TRBJ2-1; 12 bases match TRBD2. With V trimmed by 7 bases and J by 9 bases, 13 bases remained unmatched. The germline V gene has CDR1 MNHEY and CDR2 SVGEGT. The CDR3 has 16 residues. The DNA for the CDR3 is TGTGCCAGCACCAGAAGACTAGCGGGAGAAGGTGGTGAGCAGTTCTTC. Residues: CASTRRLAGEGGEQFF.

This clonotype has a count of ten or more. This sequence joins TRBV6-5 and TRBJ2-7, with D tentatively TRBD1 (5 bases). Between the trimmed V and J ends, which lost 0 bases and 3 bases, there was a span of 9 bases. CDR3 length equals 14 residues. From germline, CDR1 is MNHEY and CDR2 SVGAGI. The chain's CDR3 is CASSYSRQIYEQYF. CDR3 nucleotide sequence: TGTGCCAGCAGTTACTCGCGACAGATCTACGAGCAGTACTTC.

The rearrangement joins TRBV6-6 to TRBJ1-4; no clear D. CDR3 length equals 12 residues. Per germline, CDR1 MNHNY and CDR2 SVGAGI (reference sequence). Trimming cost V 4 bases and J 8 bases, with 8 bases left between them. CDR3 in amino acids: CASSFPGEKLFF. For the CDR3, the DNA is TGTGCCAGCAGTTTCCCTGGGGAAAAACTGTTTTTT.

Ten or more counts support this clonotype. V is TRBV15 and J is TRBJ1-1; 8 bases line up with TRBD1. This CDR3 has 13 residues. CDR1 is LNHNV and CDR2 is YYDKDF in the germline V gene (reference sequence). The J segment lost 7 bases and the V segment lost 4 bases, leaving 5 bases of the junction unmatched. CDR3 nucleotide sequence: TGTGCCACCAGCAAAAGAGACAGGGGTGAAGCTTTCTTT. This sequence encodes CATSKRDRGEAFF.

V gene TRBV5-1 combines with J gene TRBJ2-2; D may be TRBD2 (6 bases). Trimming stripped 2 bases from V and 5 bases from J, with 16 bases between. CDR1 and CDR2 from the germline V gene are SGHRS and YFSETQ. CDR3 length: 16 residues. The CDR3 region is CASSLTTGRRTGELFF. In DNA, the CDR3 is TGCGCCAGCAGCTTAACAACCGGGAGAAGGACCGGGGAGCTGTTTTTT.

The chain uses TRBV20-1 and TRBJ2-5; D may be TRBD1 or TRBD2 (5 bases each). The length of the CDR3 is 12 residues. Germline values: CDR1 DFQATT, CDR2 SNEGSKA (reference sequence). The V gene lost 6 bases and the J gene lost 6 bases, with 14 bases spanning the gap. Here the CDR3 DNA reads TGCAGTGCCGAAGAGGGACGAAAGACCCAGTACTTC. Its protein is CSAEEGRKTQYF.

The chain is built from TRBV9 and TRBJ2-7; TRBD1 might be the D (6 bases). The CDR3 loop spans 14 amino acids. V lost 4 bases and J lost 2, with 13 bases in between. In germline, CDR1 is SGDLS, CDR2 YYNGEE. The CDR3 nucleotides are TGTGCCAGCAGCACCTCGACAGGAGCCTACGAGCAGTACTTC. It specifies CASSTSTGAYEQYF.

This clonotype has just a few counts. The chain couples TRBV12-3 or TRBV12-4 to TRBJ2-1; D is undetermined. The V and J ends lost 3 bases and 4 bases respectively, with 4 bases between them. The CDR3 is made up of 12 amino acids. The CDR3 nucleotides are TGTGCCAGCAGTTTCTTGTACAATGAGCAGTTCTTC. As protein: CASSFLYNEQFF.

The V call is TRBV10-1, the J call TRBJ2-3, with D tentatively TRBD2 (7 bases). This CDR3 is built from 16 residues. V gave up 3 bases and J gave up 3 bases, with 16 bases separating them. Germline V CDR1 and CDR2: WNHNN, SYGVQD (reference sequence). The CDR3, as DNA: TGCGCCAGCAGTGATCGGATCGGGGGGCGGACAGATACGCAGTATTTT. Its protein product is CASSDRIGGRTDTQYF.

The rearrangement joins TRBV3-1 to TRBJ2-4, with TRBD1 matching 8 bases. Losses at the gene ends were 1 base for V and 1 base for J; bases not matched to a gene: 6. The CDR3 length is 17 residues. Germline assignment: CDR1 LGHDT and CDR2 YNNKEL (reference sequence). Here the CDR3 DNA reads TGTGCCAGCAGCCAAGGGGACAGGTTTTCGGCCAAAAACATTCAGTACTTC. Protein sequence: CASSQGDRFSAKNIQYF.

In this sample, this clonotype turned up a few times. The V and J genes are TRBV30 and TRBJ1-2, with D possibly TRBD1 on 5 matching bases. The CDR3 is made up of 15 amino acids. Trimming took 0 bases from V and 4 from J, leaving 15 bases between them. Germline loops: CDR1 GTSNPN, CDR2 SVGIG (reference sequence). CDR3 coding DNA: TGTGCCTGGAGTGTCAGAGGCAGGGTCGCCTATGGCTACACCTTC. Encoded protein: CAWSVRGRVAYGYTF.

Remarks on this clonotype: Its ends do not fully match the called genes, so a read error is possible. The chain has TRBV3-1 and TRBJ2-5; D remains unclear. Germline V CDR1 and CDR2: LGHDT, YNNKEL (reference sequence). The CDR3 spans 12 residues. CDR3 loop: CASSLHQETQNF. The CDR3, as DNA: TGTGCCAGCAGCCTCCACCAAGAGACCCAGAACTTC.

This clonotype has at least ten counts. The V and J genes are TRBV6-1 and TRBJ1-4, with no clear D. In germline, CDR1 is MNHNS, CDR2 SASEGT. The CDR3 is made up of 18 amino acids. Trimming cost V 6 bases and J 0 bases, with 20 bases left between them. The CDR3 coding sequence is TGTGCCAGCAGCCCTCAATGGCAGGATTTTGCAACTAATGAAAAACTGTTTTTT. Translation gives CASSPQWQDFATNEKLFF.

This clonotype was seen at least ten times. The chain has TRBV10-3 and TRBJ2-2; the D is unclear. In germline, CDR1 is ENHRY, CDR2 SYGVKD. This CDR3 is 12 amino acids long. V was shortened by 4 bases and J by 8 bases, with 8 bases between the two germline ends. The DNA of the CDR3 is TGTGCCATCAGTGTTTATGATGGGGAGCTGTTTTTT. Amino acids: CAISVYDGELFF.